The T cell receptor (beta chain) under discussion was sequenced for a study of cytomegalovirus exposure and HLA in healthy donors. Study-wide results and caveats: Sequencing likely generated an artifact that appeared as a cluster of highly shared sequence variants. Presence/absence analyses rested on an assumption that sequencing depth was roughly uniform across donors.

13 Jbeta primers and 60 Vbeta primers were used for the PCR. The table came from immunoSEQ multiplex PCR; TCRdb's copy has only in-frame clones and leaves some out. The sample yields roughly 190,000 clones, around 67% seen once. The CDR3 has 12 amino acids. V lost 5 bases and J lost 7, with 11 bases in between. CDR1 is SGHTA and CDR2 is FQGNSA in the germline V gene. As regards this clone: The antigen remains undetermined.

This sequence originates from a woman aged 25 to 39 in good health and CMV-seropositive. Sequencing was done on a sample of PBMCs. The chain uses TRBV7-2 and TRBJ2-5, with D perhaps TRBD1 (5 bases). CDR3: CASSHQQGTQYF. The CDR3 bases are TGTGCCAGCAGCCATCAGCAGGGGACCCAGTACTTC.